A selection of T cell receptor beta chains follows, all from one sample in a study of blood T cell repertoires in COVID-19. Method: immunoSEQ multiplex PCR; TCRdb's copy keeps in-frame clones and lacks some. The table includes some 300,000 clones, about 85% detected once. Sequences were obtained from peripheral blood. The receptors come from a woman aged 50 to 65 with active or convalescent COVID-19. Both conserved end residues are part of each CDR3. The order of the fields is clone size, V gene, J gene, D gene, CDR3 protein, CDR3 DNA. D genes are given only for firm matches. Clone size, where shown, is once, few, many, or a class for clones that have expanded.

clone_size: -
v_call: TRBV6-5
j_call: TRBJ2-7
d_call: TRBD1
cdr3_aa: CASTDDRGYEQYF
cdr3_nt: TGTGCCAGCACCGACGACAGGGGATACGAGCAGTACTTC

clone_size: -
v_call: TRBV29-1
j_call: TRBJ1-6
d_call: -
cdr3_aa: CSVRARADSPLHF
cdr3_nt: TGCAGCGTGAGGGCTAGGGCTGATTCACCCCTCCACTTT

clone_size: few
v_call: TRBV5-4
j_call: TRBJ2-5
d_call: TRBD2
cdr3_aa: CASTSGRTEETQYF
cdr3_nt: TGTGCCAGCACCAGCGGGAGAACAGAAGAGACCCAGTACTTC

clone_size: -
v_call: TRBV5-4
j_call: TRBJ1-2
d_call: -
cdr3_aa: CASSLGGGNYGYTF
cdr3_nt: TGTGCCAGCAGCTTGGGAGGGGGTAACTATGGCTACACCTTC

clone_size: -
v_call: TRBV10-3
j_call: TRBJ2-2
d_call: -
cdr3_aa: CAIGGDLNTGELFF
cdr3_nt: TGTGCCATCGGTGGGGACTTGAACACCGGGGAGCTGTTTTTT

clone_size: -
v_call: TRBV29-1
j_call: TRBJ2-1
d_call: TRBD2
cdr3_aa: CSVEDLAGASYNEQFF
cdr3_nt: TGCAGCGTTGAAGATTTAGCGGGAGCGTCCTACAATGAGCAGTTCTTC

clone_size: few
v_call: TRBV5-1
j_call: TRBJ1-5
d_call: -
cdr3_aa: CASSYSPDQPQHF
cdr3_nt: TGCGCCAGCAGCTATAGTCCCGATCAGCCCCAGCATTTT

clone_size: -
v_call: TRBV12-2
j_call: TRBJ2-5
d_call: -
cdr3_aa: CASRAEGIRTKETQYF
cdr3_nt: TGTGCAAGTCGCGCAGAGGGTATCAGGACTAAAGAGACCCAGTACTTC

clone_size: -
v_call: TRBV27
j_call: TRBJ1-4
d_call: -
cdr3_aa: CASSIRQATNEKLFF
cdr3_nt: TGTGCCAGCAGCATAAGACAGGCAACTAATGAAAAACTGTTTTTT

clone_size: -
v_call: TRBV6-1
j_call: TRBJ1-1
d_call: -
cdr3_aa: CASSELGGNTEAFF
cdr3_nt: TGTGCCAGCAGTGAACTAGGGGGTAACACTGAAGCTTTCTTT

clone_size: -
v_call: TRBV12-3/TRBV12-4
j_call: TRBJ1-1
d_call: -
cdr3_aa: CASRIAQGEAFF
cdr3_nt: TGTGCCAGCAGAATTGCTCAGGGAGAAGCTTTCTTT

clone_size: -
v_call: TRBV10-2
j_call: TRBJ2-3
d_call: TRBD2
cdr3_aa: CASSDVAGGDTQYF
cdr3_nt: TGCGCCAGCAGTGATGTAGCGGGGGGGGATACGCAGTATTTT

clone_size: -
v_call: TRBV7-8
j_call: TRBJ1-1
d_call: -
cdr3_aa: CASSLGGGVTEAFF
cdr3_nt: TGTGCCAGCAGCTTAGGGGGCGGGGTAACTGAAGCTTTCTTT

clone_size: -
v_call: TRBV7-3
j_call: TRBJ2-7
d_call: TRBD2
cdr3_aa: CASSLWGTSGTWYF
cdr3_nt: TGTGCCAGCAGCTTATGGGGGACTAGCGGGACTTGGTACTTC

clone_size: -
v_call: TRBV5-1
j_call: TRBJ1-3
d_call: -
cdr3_aa: CASSSGQASGNTIYF
cdr3_nt: TGCGCCAGCAGCTCTGGACAAGCCTCTGGAAACACCATATATTTT

clone_size: -
v_call: TRBV5-1
j_call: TRBJ2-7
d_call: TRBD1
cdr3_aa: CASSQTSGTGGARSYEQYF
cdr3_nt: TGCGCCAGCAGCCAGACCTCCGGGACAGGGGGCGCGCGTTCCTACGAGCAGTACTTC

clone_size: -
v_call: TRBV7-9
j_call: TRBJ1-6
d_call: -
cdr3_aa: CASSPGGLIYNSPLHF
cdr3_nt: TGTGCCAGCAGCCCCGGAGGGCTTATATATAATTCACCCCTCCACTTT

clone_size: -
v_call: TRBV5-1
j_call: TRBJ2-5
d_call: -
cdr3_aa: CASSLGAQWVRGETQYF
cdr3_nt: TGCGCCAGCAGCTTGGGGGCACAGTGGGTTCGTGGAGAGACCCAGTACTTC

clone_size: -
v_call: TRBV27
j_call: TRBJ1-2
d_call: TRBD1
cdr3_aa: CASSSVKGQAPWGYTF
cdr3_nt: TGTGCCAGCAGTTCAGTCAAGGGACAGGCACCCTGGGGCTACACCTTC

clone_size: -
v_call: TRBV5-6
j_call: TRBJ2-7
d_call: -
cdr3_aa: CASSLAPRGVNEQYF
cdr3_nt: TGTGCCAGCAGCTTGGCCCCCAGGGGGGTGAACGAGCAGTACTTC

clone_size: -
v_call: TRBV11-2
j_call: TRBJ1-1
d_call: -
cdr3_aa: CASSFAGMNTEAFF
cdr3_nt: TGTGCCAGCAGCTTCGCAGGGATGAACACTGAAGCTTTCTTT

clone_size: -
v_call: TRBV10-3
j_call: TRBJ2-1
d_call: TRBD2
cdr3_aa: CAIRGLAGDEQFF
cdr3_nt: TGTGCCATCAGGGGACTAGCGGGAGATGAGCAGTTCTTC

clone_size: many
v_call: TRBV3-1/TRBV3-2
j_call: TRBJ1-2
d_call: TRBD1
cdr3_aa: CASSRQGGNGYTF
cdr3_nt: TGTGCCAGCAGCCGACAGGGCGGCAATGGCTACACCTTC

clone_size: -
v_call: TRBV12-3/TRBV12-4
j_call: TRBJ2-1
d_call: TRBD2
cdr3_aa: CASAAGGYNEQFF
cdr3_nt: TGTGCCAGCGCAGCGGGAGGTTACAATGAGCAGTTCTTC

clone_size: -
v_call: TRBV10-3
j_call: TRBJ2-7
d_call: TRBD2
cdr3_aa: CAISESTTSGRHSSYEQYF
cdr3_nt: TGTGCCATCAGTGAGTCAACTACTAGCGGGAGGCACAGCTCCTACGAGCAGTACTTC

clone_size: -
v_call: TRBV7-6
j_call: TRBJ1-1
d_call: -
cdr3_aa: CASSLRARADTEAFF
cdr3_nt: TGTGCCAGCAGCTTACGTGCCAGGGCGGACACTGAAGCTTTCTTT

clone_size: -
v_call: TRBV5-4
j_call: TRBJ1-2
d_call: -
cdr3_aa: CAGSTDNDYGYTF
cdr3_nt: TGTGCCGGATCGACGGACAACGACTATGGCTACACCTTC

clone_size: -
v_call: TRBV24-1
j_call: TRBJ1-5
d_call: TRBD1
cdr3_aa: CATSGRDSYQPQHF
cdr3_nt: TGTGCCACCAGTGGCCGGGACAGCTATCAGCCCCAGCATTTT

clone_size: -
v_call: TRBV7-9
j_call: TRBJ1-1
d_call: TRBD1
cdr3_aa: CASRPEGTGKRLNSEAFF
cdr3_nt: TGTGCCAGCAGGCCTGAGGGGACAGGGAAAAGGTTGAACTCTGAAGCTTTCTTT

clone_size: -
v_call: TRBV5-8
j_call: TRBJ2-1
d_call: TRBD2
cdr3_aa: CASRSQIGRGRGRYNEQFF
cdr3_nt: TGTGCCAGCAGGTCCCAGATAGGGCGCGGGAGGGGTCGCTACAATGAGCAGTTCTTC

clone_size: -
v_call: TRBV27
j_call: TRBJ2-1
d_call: -
cdr3_aa: CASSFAMRLSSYNEQFF
cdr3_nt: TGTGCCAGCAGTTTTGCCATGAGGCTGAGCTCCTACAATGAGCAGTTCTTC

clone_size: once
v_call: TRBV6-2/TRBV6-3
j_call: TRBJ2-7
d_call: TRBD2
cdr3_aa: CASSYLAGGPQKSYEQYF
cdr3_nt: TGTGCCAGCAGTTATCTTGCGGGAGGGCCTCAGAAATCCTACGAGCAGTACTTC

clone_size: -
v_call: TRBV9
j_call: TRBJ2-1
d_call: TRBD2
cdr3_aa: CASSVLAGARDEQFF
cdr3_nt: TGTGCCAGCAGCGTACTAGCGGGAGCCAGGGATGAGCAGTTCTTC

clone_size: once
v_call: TRBV7-6
j_call: TRBJ1-1
d_call: TRBD1
cdr3_aa: CASSIQGATEAFF
cdr3_nt: TGTGCCAGCAGCATACAGGGGGCGACTGAAGCTTTCTTT

clone_size: -
v_call: TRBV19
j_call: TRBJ1-4
d_call: TRBD1
cdr3_aa: CASSRTGLLDEKLFF
cdr3_nt: TGTGCCAGTAGTAGGACAGGGTTGTTGGATGAAAAACTGTTTTTT

clone_size: -
v_call: TRBV6-5
j_call: TRBJ1-2
d_call: -
cdr3_aa: CASSSQGSYGYTF
cdr3_nt: TGTGCCAGCAGTTCCCAAGGGAGCTATGGCTACACCTTC

clone_size: once
v_call: TRBV6-5
j_call: TRBJ1-1
d_call: -
cdr3_aa: CASTPSAGMNTEAFF
cdr3_nt: TGTGCCAGTACTCCCTCGGCGGGGATGAACACTGAAGCTTTCTTT

clone_size: -
v_call: TRBV21-1
j_call: TRBJ2-2
d_call: -
cdr3_aa: CASTSPLARAGELFF
cdr3_nt: TGTGCCAGCACCTCGCCACTAGCGCGCGCCGGGGAGCTGTTTTTT

clone_size: -
v_call: TRBV29-1
j_call: TRBJ2-1
d_call: TRBD1
cdr3_aa: CSVEPTGQGRYNEQFF
cdr3_nt: TGCAGCGTTGAACCGACGGGACAGGGCAGGTACAATGAGCAGTTCTTC

clone_size: -
v_call: TRBV5-1
j_call: TRBJ2-1
d_call: -
cdr3_aa: CASSLEVDPRGYNEQFF
cdr3_nt: TGCGCCAGCAGCTTGGAGGTCGACCCGAGAGGTTACAATGAGCAGTTCTTC

clone_size: -
v_call: TRBV6-5
j_call: TRBJ1-4
d_call: TRBD1
cdr3_aa: CASSYISGGSKEKLFF
cdr3_nt: TGTGCCAGCAGTTACATTTCAGGGGGATCTAAGGAAAAACTGTTTTTT

clone_size: few
v_call: TRBV7-2
j_call: TRBJ2-5
d_call: TRBD2
cdr3_aa: CASSLGLAGGGQETQYF
cdr3_nt: TGTGCCAGCAGCCTTGGACTAGCGGGAGGAGGGCAAGAGACCCAGTACTTC

clone_size: -
v_call: TRBV6-5
j_call: TRBJ2-1
d_call: TRBD2
cdr3_aa: CASSSGLAGVQGQFF
cdr3_nt: TGTGCCAGCAGTTCCGGACTAGCGGGGGTCCAAGGGCAGTTCTTC

clone_size: -
v_call: TRBV28
j_call: TRBJ2-1
d_call: -
cdr3_aa: CASRTEGRSYNEQFF
cdr3_nt: TGTGCCAGCAGAACCGAGGGGAGGAGCTACAATGAGCAGTTCTTC

clone_size: few
v_call: TRBV30
j_call: TRBJ2-2
d_call: TRBD1
cdr3_aa: CAWSVRTGYTGELFF
cdr3_nt: TGTGCCTGGAGTGTACGGACAGGGTACACCGGGGAGCTGTTTTTT

clone_size: -
v_call: TRBV2
j_call: TRBJ2-1
d_call: -
cdr3_aa: CASRDYTYNEQFF
cdr3_nt: TGTGCCAGCAGGGACTACACCTACAATGAGCAGTTCTTC

clone_size: -
v_call: TRBV5-4
j_call: TRBJ2-3
d_call: -
cdr3_aa: CASSLTSHSIDTQYF
cdr3_nt: TGTGCCAGCAGCTTGACTAGCCATTCAATCGATACGCAGTATTTT

clone_size: -
v_call: TRBV24-1
j_call: TRBJ2-7
d_call: TRBD1
cdr3_aa: CATSETGTTNEQYF
cdr3_nt: TGTGCCACCAGCGAGACAGGGACGACGAACGAGCAGTACTTC

clone_size: -
v_call: TRBV29-1
j_call: TRBJ2-7
d_call: TRBD1
cdr3_aa: CSVADRGYEQYF
cdr3_nt: TGCAGCGTTGCTGACAGGGGCTACGAGCAGTACTTC

clone_size: -
v_call: TRBV5-1
j_call: TRBJ2-3
d_call: -
cdr3_aa: CASSLWGDRTDTQYF
cdr3_nt: TGCGCCAGCAGCTTGTGGGGAGATCGCACAGATACGCAGTATTTT

clone_size: -
v_call: TRBV5-4
j_call: TRBJ2-1
d_call: TRBD2
cdr3_aa: CASSLLGGSSYNEQFF
cdr3_nt: TGTGCCAGCAGCTTGTTGGGCGGGAGCTCCTACAATGAGCAGTTCTTC

clone_size: -
v_call: TRBV7-2
j_call: TRBJ2-5
d_call: TRBD2
cdr3_aa: CASSLVLQGGVGDF
cdr3_nt: TGTGCCAGCAGCTTAGTCCTTCAGGGAGGGGTAGGGGACTTC

clone_size: -
v_call: TRBV10-2
j_call: TRBJ2-1
d_call: TRBD2
cdr3_aa: CASIGTSGIVEQFF
cdr3_nt: TGCGCCAGCATCGGGACTAGCGGGATCGTCGAGCAGTTCTTC

clone_size: once
v_call: TRBV28
j_call: TRBJ1-1
d_call: -
cdr3_aa: CASRTTGTAEAFF
cdr3_nt: TGTGCCAGCAGGACTACAGGGACGGCTGAAGCTTTCTTT

clone_size: -
v_call: TRBV28
j_call: TRBJ2-6
d_call: TRBD1
cdr3_aa: CASSTGTGGIGANVLTF
cdr3_nt: TGTGCCAGCAGCACCGGGACAGGGGGCATTGGGGCCAACGTCCTGACTTTC

clone_size: -
v_call: TRBV27
j_call: TRBJ1-2
d_call: -
cdr3_aa: CASSLSTGGYGYTF
cdr3_nt: TGTGCCAGCAGTTTATCAACGGGAGGCTATGGCTACACCTTC

clone_size: -
v_call: TRBV5-1
j_call: TRBJ2-5
d_call: TRBD1
cdr3_aa: CASSKFPGGQETQYF
cdr3_nt: TGCGCCAGCAGCAAGTTCCCAGGGGGCCAAGAGACCCAGTACTTC

clone_size: few
v_call: TRBV5-5
j_call: TRBJ1-5
d_call: -
cdr3_aa: CASSGMGGSNQPQHF
cdr3_nt: TGTGCCAGCAGCGGGATGGGGGGTAGCAATCAGCCCCAGCATTTT